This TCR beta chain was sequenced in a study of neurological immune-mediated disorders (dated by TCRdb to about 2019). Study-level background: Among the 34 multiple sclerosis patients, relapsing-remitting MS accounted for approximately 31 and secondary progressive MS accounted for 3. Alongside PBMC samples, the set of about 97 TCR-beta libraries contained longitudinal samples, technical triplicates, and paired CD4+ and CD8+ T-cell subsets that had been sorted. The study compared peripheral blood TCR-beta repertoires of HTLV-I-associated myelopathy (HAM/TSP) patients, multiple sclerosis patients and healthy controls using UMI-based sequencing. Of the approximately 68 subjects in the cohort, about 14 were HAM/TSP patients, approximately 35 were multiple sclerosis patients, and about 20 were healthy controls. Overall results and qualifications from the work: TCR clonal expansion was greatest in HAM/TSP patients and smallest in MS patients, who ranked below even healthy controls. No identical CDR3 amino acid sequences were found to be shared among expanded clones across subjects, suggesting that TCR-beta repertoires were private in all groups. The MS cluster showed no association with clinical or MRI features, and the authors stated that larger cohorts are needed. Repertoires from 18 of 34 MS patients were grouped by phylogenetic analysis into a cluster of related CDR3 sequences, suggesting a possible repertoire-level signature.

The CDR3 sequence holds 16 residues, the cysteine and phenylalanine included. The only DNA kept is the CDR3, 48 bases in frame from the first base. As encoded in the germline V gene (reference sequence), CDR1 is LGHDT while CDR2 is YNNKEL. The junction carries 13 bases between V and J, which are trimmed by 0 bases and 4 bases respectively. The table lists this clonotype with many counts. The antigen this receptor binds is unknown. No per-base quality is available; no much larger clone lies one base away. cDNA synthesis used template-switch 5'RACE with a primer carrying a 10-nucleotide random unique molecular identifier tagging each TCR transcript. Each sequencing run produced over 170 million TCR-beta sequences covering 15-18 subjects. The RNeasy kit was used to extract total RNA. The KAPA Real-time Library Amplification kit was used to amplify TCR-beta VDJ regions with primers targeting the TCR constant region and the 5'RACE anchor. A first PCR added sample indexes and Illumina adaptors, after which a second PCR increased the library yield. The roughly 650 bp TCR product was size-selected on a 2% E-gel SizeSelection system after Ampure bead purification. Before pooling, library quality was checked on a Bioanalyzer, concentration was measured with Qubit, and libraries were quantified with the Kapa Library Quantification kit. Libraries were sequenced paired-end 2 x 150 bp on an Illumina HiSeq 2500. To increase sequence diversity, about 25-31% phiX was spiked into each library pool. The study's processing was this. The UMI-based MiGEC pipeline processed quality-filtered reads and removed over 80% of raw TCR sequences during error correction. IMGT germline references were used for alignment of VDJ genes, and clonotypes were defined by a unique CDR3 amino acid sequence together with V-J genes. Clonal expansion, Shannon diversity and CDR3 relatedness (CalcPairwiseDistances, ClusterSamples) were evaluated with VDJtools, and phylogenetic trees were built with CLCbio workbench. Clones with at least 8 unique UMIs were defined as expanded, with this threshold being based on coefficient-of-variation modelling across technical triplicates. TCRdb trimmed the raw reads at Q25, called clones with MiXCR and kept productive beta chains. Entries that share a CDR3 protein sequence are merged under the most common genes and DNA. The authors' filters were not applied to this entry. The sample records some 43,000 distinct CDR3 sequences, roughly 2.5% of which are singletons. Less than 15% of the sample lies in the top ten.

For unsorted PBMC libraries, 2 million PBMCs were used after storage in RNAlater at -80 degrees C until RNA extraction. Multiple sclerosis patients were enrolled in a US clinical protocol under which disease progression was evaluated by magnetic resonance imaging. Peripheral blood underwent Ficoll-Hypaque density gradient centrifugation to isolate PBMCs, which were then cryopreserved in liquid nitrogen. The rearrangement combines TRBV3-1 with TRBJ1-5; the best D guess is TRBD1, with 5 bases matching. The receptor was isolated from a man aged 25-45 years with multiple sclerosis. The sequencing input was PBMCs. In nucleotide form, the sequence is TGTGCCAGCAGCCAAGAATGGGGAGAGGGGAATCAGCCCCAGCATTTT. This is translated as CASSQEWGEGNQPQHF.